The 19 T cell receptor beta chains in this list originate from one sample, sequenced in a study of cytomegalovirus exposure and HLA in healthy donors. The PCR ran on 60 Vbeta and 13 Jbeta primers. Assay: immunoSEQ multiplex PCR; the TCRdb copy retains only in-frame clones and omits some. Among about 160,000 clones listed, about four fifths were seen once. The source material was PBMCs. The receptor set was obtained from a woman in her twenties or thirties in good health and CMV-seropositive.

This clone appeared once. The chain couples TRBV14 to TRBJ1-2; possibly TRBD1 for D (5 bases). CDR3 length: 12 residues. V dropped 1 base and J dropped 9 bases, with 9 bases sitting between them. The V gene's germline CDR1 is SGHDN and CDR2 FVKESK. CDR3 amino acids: CASSQVQGSYTF. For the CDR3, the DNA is TGTGCCAGCAGCCAAGTCCAGGGAAGCTACACCTTC.

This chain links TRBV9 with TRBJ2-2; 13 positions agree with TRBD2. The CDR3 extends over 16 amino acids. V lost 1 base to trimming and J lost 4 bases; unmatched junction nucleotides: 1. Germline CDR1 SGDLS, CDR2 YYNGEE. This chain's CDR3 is CASSVRLAGGTGELFF. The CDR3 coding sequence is TGTGCCAGCAGCGTACGACTAGCGGGGGGCACCGGGGAGCTGTTTTTT.

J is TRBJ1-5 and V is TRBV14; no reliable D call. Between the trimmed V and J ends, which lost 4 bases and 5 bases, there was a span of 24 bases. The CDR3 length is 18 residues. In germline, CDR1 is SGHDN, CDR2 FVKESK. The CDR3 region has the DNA TGTGCCAGCAGCCTAAGAAGGGCCACTCTTAAGGAGGATCAGCCCCAGCATTTT. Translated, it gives CASSLRRATLKEDQPQHF. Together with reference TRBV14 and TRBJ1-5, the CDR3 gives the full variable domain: EAGVTQFPSHSVIEKGQTVTLRCDPISGHDNLYWYRRVMGKEIKFLLHFVKESKQDESGMPNNRFLAERTGGTYSTLKVQPAELEDSGVYFCASSLRRATLKEDQPQHFGDGTRLSIL.

The CDR3 DNA follows: TGTGCCAGCTCACCACCAGCCAGGGCCAACACTGAAGCTTTCTTT. Amino acids: CASSPPARANTEAFF. V is TRBV18 and J is TRBJ1-1; TRBD1 might be the D (5 bases). This CDR3 comprises 15 residues. Trimming removed 0 bases at V and 2 bases at J, with 10 bases between. Looked up from germline, CDR1 is KGHSH and CDR2 is LQKENI.

The CDR3 reads CASSLMGATFTGELFF. CDR3 nucleotides: TGTGCCAGCAGTTTAATGGGGGCGACTTTCACCGGGGAGCTGTTTTTT. The chain combines TRBV28 with TRBJ2-2; perhaps TRBD1 as D (6 bases). The ends were cut back, 2 bases at V and 4 bases at J, with 14 bases in the middle. Germline V gene lookup returns CDR1 MDHEN and CDR2 SYDVKM. The CDR3 is 16 residues long.

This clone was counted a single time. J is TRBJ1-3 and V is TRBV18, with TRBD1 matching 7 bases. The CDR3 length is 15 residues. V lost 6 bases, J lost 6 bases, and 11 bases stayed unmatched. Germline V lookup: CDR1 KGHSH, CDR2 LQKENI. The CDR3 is CASSRQGGGQNTIYF. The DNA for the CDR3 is TGTGCCAGCTCGCGACAGGGAGGAGGTCAAAACACCATATATTTT.

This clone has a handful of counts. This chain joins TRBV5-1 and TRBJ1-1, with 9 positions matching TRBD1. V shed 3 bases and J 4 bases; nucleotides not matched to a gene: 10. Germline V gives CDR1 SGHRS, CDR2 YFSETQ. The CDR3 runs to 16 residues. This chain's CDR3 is CASSWRGQGISTEAFF. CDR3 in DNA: TGCGCCAGCAGCTGGCGGGGACAGGGCATAAGCACTGAAGCTTTCTTT.

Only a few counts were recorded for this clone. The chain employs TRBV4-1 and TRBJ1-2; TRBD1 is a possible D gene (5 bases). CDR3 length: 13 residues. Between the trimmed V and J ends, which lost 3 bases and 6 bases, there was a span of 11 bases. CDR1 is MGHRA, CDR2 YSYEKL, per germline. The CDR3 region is CASSHPWGDGYTF. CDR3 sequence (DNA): TGCGCCAGCAGCCACCCATGGGGGGATGGCTACACCTTC.

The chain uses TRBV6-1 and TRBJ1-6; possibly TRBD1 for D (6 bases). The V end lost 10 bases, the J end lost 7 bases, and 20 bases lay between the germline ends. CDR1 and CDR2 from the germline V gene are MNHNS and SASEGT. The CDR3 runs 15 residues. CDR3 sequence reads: CATSWGQSTNSPLHF. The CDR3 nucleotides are TGTGCCACCTCGTGGGGGCAGAGCACCAATTCACCCCTCCACTTT.

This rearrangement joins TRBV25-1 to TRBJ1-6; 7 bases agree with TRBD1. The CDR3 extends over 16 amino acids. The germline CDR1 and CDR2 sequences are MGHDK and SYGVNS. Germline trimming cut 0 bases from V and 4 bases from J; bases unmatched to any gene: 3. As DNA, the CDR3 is TGTGCCAGCAGTGAATATACGGGACAGTATAATTCACCCCTCCACTTT. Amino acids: CASSEYTGQYNSPLHF. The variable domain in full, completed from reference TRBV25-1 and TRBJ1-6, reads EADIYQTPRYLVIGTGKKITLECSQTMGHDKMYWYQQDPGMELHLIHYSYGVNSTEKGDLSSESTVSRIRTEHFPLTLESARPSHTSQYLCASSEYTGQYNSPLHFGNGTRLTVT.

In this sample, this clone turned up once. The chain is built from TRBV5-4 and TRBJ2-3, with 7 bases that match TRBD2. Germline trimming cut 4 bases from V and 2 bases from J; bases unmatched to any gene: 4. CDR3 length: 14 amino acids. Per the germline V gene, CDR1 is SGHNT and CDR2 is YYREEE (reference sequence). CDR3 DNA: TGTGCCAGCAGCCGGCGGGGGACCACAGATACGCAGTATTTT. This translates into CASSRRGTTDTQYF.

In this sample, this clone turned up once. CDR3 region: CASSSAGTGNIQYF. Here the CDR3 DNA reads TGTGCCAGCAGCTCCGCCGGGACAGGGAACATTCAGTACTTC. This sequence joins TRBV28 and TRBJ2-4; TRBD1 matches 9 bases. The germline V gene encodes CDR1 MDHEN and CDR2 SYDVKM. V lost 6 bases to trimming and J lost 7 bases; unmatched junction nucleotides: 7. The CDR3 spans 14 residues.

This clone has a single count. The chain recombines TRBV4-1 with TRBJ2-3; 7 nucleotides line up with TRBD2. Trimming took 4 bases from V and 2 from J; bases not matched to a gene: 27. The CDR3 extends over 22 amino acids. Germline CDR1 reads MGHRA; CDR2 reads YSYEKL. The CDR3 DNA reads TGCGCCAGCAGCCGGAACAGGCTTTCAGGGACTACGATTACTAAATTCACAGATACGCAGTATTTT. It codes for CASSRNRLSGTTITKFTDTQYF.

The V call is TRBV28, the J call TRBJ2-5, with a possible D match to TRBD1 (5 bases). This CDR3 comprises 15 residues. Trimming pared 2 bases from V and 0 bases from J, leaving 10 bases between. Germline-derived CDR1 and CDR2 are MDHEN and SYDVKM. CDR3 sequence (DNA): TGTGCCAGCAGTTTAGGACCGACAGACCAAGAGACCCAGTACTTC. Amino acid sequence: CASSLGPTDQETQYF.

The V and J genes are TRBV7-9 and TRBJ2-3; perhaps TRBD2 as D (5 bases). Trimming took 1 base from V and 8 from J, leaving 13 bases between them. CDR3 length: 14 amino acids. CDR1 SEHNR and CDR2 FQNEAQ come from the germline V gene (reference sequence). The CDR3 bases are TGTGCCAGCAGCTTAGAGGAGTCTAGCATTACGCAGTATTTT. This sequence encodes CASSLEESSITQYF.

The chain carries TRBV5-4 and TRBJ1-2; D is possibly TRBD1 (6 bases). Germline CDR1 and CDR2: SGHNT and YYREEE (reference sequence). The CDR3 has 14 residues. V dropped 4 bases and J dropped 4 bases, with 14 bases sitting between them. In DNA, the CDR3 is TGTGCCAGCAGCGTACCAGGGGTTGGCTATGGCTACACCTTC. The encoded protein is CASSVPGVGYGYTF. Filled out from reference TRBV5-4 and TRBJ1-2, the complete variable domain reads ETGVTQSPTHLIKTRGQQVTLRCSSQSGHNTVSWYQQALGQGPQFIFQYYREEENGRGNFPPRFSGLQFPNYSSELNVNALELDDSALYLCASSVPGVGYGYTFGSGTRLTVV.

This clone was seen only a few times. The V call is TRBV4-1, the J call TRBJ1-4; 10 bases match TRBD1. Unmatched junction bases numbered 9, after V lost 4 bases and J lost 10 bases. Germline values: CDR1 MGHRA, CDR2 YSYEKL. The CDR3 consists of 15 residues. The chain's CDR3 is CASSRRQGAEGKLFF. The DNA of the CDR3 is TGCGCCAGCAGCCGCCGACAGGGGGCTGAGGGAAAACTGTTTTTT.

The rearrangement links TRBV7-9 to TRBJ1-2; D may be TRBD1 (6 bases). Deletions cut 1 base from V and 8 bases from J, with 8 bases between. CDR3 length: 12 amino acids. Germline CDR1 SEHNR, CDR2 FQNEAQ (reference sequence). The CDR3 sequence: CASSLETGGYTF. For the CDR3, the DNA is TGTGCCAGCAGCTTAGAGACAGGCGGCTACACCTTC.

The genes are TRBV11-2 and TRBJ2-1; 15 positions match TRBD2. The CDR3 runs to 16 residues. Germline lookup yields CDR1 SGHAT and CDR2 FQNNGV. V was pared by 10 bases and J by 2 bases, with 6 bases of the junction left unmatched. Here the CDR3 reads CATRGLAGGAYNEQFF. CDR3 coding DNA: TGTGCCACCCGGGGACTAGCGGGGGGAGCCTACAATGAGCAGTTCTTC.